This TCR beta chain is from a study of T cells expressing NK-cell markers. The wider study: Underlying the TCR beta repertoires were sorted CD3+CD56+NKG2C+, CD3+CD56+NKG2C- and CD3+CD56-NKG2C+ T cells.

Worth noting for this clonotype: Its antigen is not known.

cDNA encoding TCR beta was synthesized via 5'RACE template switching incorporating UMIs. Following a re-call of the 5' RACE reads, TCRdb has one entry per CDR3 protein and lacks DNA. The table for this sample gives 300,000 to 450,000 distinct CDR3 sequences. Broader study findings: Several donors' CD3+CD56-NKG2C+ cells were dominated by the same clonotypes. It is unclear if expanded NKG2C-expressing clones target HCMV antigens.

The CDR3 spans 13 residues. Germline CDR1 and CDR2: SGHAT and FQNNGV. The receptor comes from a man aged 18 to 70 in good health. The chain joins TRBV11-2 to TRBJ2-7; TCRdb's assignment of TRBD1 cannot be checked, as there is no DNA. The sample was blood T cells: a sorted CD56 or NKG2C T cell subset, CD4+ or CD8+ T cells, or bulk PBMC T cells (not recorded which). The CDR3 here is CATGFQSSYEQYF.